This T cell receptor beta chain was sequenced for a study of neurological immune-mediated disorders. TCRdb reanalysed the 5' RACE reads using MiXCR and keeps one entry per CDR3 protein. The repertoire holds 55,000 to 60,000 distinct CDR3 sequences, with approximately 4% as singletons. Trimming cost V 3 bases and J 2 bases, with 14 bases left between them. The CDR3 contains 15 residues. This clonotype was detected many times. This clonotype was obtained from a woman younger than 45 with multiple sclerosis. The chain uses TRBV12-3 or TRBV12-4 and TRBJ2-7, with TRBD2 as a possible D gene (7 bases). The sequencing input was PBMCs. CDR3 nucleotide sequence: TGTGCCAGCAGTTTCCGTGGGGGGGGGCCCTACGAGCAGTACTTC. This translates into CASSFRGGGPYEQYF.